Shown below are 8 T cell receptor beta chains from a single sample sequenced in a study of a mutant IDH1 vaccine in newly diagnosed glioma. The antigens of these receptors remain unknown. This sample's time point: week 35, safety follow-up. Vaccinated patients received 300 ug of mutant IDH1 20-mer peptide per dose, with topical imiquimod. Clones were sequenced by immunoSEQ multiplex PCR, and TCRdb holds only the in-frame ones, with some missing. Among about 69,000 clones, around 87% were seen once, and the ten largest hold roughly 2%. This specimen was PBMCs, taken from a glioma patient whose treatment included an IDH1 peptide vaccine. Receptors were obtained from a man younger than 45 with glioma.

The J gene is TRBJ2-5, the V gene TRBV10-2, with TRBD2 matching over 11 bases. Per the germline V gene, CDR1 is WSHSY and CDR2 is SAAADI. The CDR3 consists of 19 residues. V dropped 2 bases and J dropped 3; count of bases not matched to a gene: 14. CDR3 residues: CASSERFGLAGGLKETQYF. The CDR3 DNA reads TGCGCCAGCAGTGAGAGGTTTGGTCTAGCGGGGGGATTGAAAGAGACCCAGTACTTC.

The gene calls are TRBV7-9 and TRBJ1-1; TRBD1 matches at 7 bases. With 5 bases clipped from V and 11 bases from J, the junction kept 8 bases outside the gene matches. The CDR3 runs to 12 residues. CDR1 and CDR2 (germline): SEHNR, FQNEAQ (reference sequence). CDR3 residues: CASSPEGAWAFF. CDR3 sequence (DNA): TGTGCCAGCAGCCCCGAGGGGGCGTGGGCTTTCTTT.

The chain combines TRBV11-2 with TRBJ2-1; D uncertain. The CDR3 spans 13 residues. Germline V lookup: CDR1 SGHAT, CDR2 FQNNGV. Trimming left V 1 base short and J 4 bases short, with 5 bases between. The chain's CDR3 is CASSLVGYNEQFF. CDR3 in DNA: TGTGCCAGCAGCTTAGTAGGTTACAATGAGCAGTTCTTC. Drawing the rest from reference TRBV11-2 and TRBJ2-1, the complete variable domain is EAGVAQSPRYKIIEKRQSVAFWCNPISGHATLYWYQQILGQGPKLLIQFQNNGVVDDSQLPKDRFSAERLKGVDSTLKIQPAKLEDSAVYLCASSLVGYNEQFFGPGTRLTVL.

This clone has a handful of counts. The chain carries TRBV7-9 and TRBJ1-2, with D hard to call. This CDR3 contains 11 residues. V was clipped by 7 bases and J by 8 bases, with 11 bases between them. Germline values: CDR1 SEHNR, CDR2 FQNEAQ (reference sequence). The CDR3 loop reads CASNLLGGYTF. As DNA, the CDR3 is TGTGCCAGCAACCTACTGGGAGGCTACACCTTC.

The chain is built from TRBV9 and TRBJ1-4; possibly TRBD1 for D (5 bases). Germline values: CDR1 SGDLS, CDR2 YYNGEE. The CDR3 contains 14 residues. V shed 0 bases and J shed 8 bases, with 11 bases lying between them. CDR3 coding DNA: TGTGCCAGCAGCGTAGGGGGGTGGAGAGAAAAACTGTTTTTT. It translates to CASSVGGWREKLFF. Drawing the rest from reference TRBV9 and TRBJ1-4, the complete variable domain is DSGVTQTPKHLITATGQRVTLRCSPRSGDLSVYWYQQSLDQGLQFLIQYYNGEERAKGNILERFSAQQFPDLHSELNLSSLELGDSALYFCASSVGGWREKLFFGSGTQLSVL.

The chain couples TRBV9 to TRBJ2-5; 7 bases align to TRBD2. Germline lookup yields CDR1 SGDLS and CDR2 YYNGEE. CDR3 size: 15 residues. J gave up 5 bases and V 0 bases, and 7 bases lay outside the gene matches. CDR3 in DNA: TGTGCCAGCAGCGTAGGGACTAGTGAGGGGGAGACCCAGTACTTC. This sequence encodes CASSVGTSEGETQYF.

The rearrangement uses TRBV4-1 and TRBJ1-1, with D perhaps TRBD1 (5 bases). The V gene lost 3 bases and the J gene lost 8 bases, with 16 bases spanning the gap. The CDR3 has 14 residues. The germline CDR1 and CDR2 sequences are MGHRA and YSYEKL. The CDR3 region is CASSQPRAGREAFF. CDR3 in DNA: TGCGCCAGCAGCCAGCCTAGGGCAGGGAGGGAAGCTTTCTTT.

The chain is built from TRBV15 and TRBJ1-6; D is undetermined. Looked up from germline, CDR1 is LNHNV and CDR2 is YYDKDF (reference sequence). There are 12 residues in the CDR3. Trimming cost V 1 base and J 10 bases, with 5 bases left between them. Here the CDR3 reads CATSRVRSPLHF. Written as DNA, the CDR3 is TGTGCCACCAGCAGAGTGAGATCACCCCTCCACTTT.